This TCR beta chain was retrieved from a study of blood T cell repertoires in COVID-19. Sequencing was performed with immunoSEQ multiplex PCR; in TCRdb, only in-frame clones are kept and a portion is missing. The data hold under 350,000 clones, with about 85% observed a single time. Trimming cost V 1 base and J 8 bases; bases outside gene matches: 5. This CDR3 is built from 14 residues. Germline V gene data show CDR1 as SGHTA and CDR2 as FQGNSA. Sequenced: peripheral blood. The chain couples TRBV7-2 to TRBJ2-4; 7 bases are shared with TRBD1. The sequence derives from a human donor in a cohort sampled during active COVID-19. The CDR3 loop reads CASSLEGASDIQYF. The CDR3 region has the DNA TGTGCCAGCAGCTTAGAGGGGGCAAGTGACATTCAGTACTTC.